The TCR beta chain under discussion was sequenced for a study of patients and donors after allogeneic stem cell transplantation. The CDR3 consists of 13 residues. The V end was cut by 5 bases, the J end by 13 bases, with 19 bases between. From germline, CDR1 is MGHRA and CDR2 YSYEKL. TCRdb reanalysed the RT-PCR reads using MiXCR and keeps one entry per CDR3 protein. The table has more than 850,000 distinct CDR3 sequences, under 20% seen once. This TCR was sampled from a human donor who was either an allogeneic HSCT recipient or a stem cell or donor lymphocyte infusion donor (not recorded which). It is not recorded whose cells these are; they may come from a transplant donor. The chain uses TRBV4-1 and TRBJ2-3; D possibly matches TRBD1 or TRBD2 (6 bases each). The sample comprised blood, either unsorted or a sorted T cell fraction (not recorded which). CDR3 nucleotides: TGCGCCAGCAGCTCTCCTGGAAGGGGGGTCGAGTATTTT. This sequence encodes CASSSPGRGVEYF.